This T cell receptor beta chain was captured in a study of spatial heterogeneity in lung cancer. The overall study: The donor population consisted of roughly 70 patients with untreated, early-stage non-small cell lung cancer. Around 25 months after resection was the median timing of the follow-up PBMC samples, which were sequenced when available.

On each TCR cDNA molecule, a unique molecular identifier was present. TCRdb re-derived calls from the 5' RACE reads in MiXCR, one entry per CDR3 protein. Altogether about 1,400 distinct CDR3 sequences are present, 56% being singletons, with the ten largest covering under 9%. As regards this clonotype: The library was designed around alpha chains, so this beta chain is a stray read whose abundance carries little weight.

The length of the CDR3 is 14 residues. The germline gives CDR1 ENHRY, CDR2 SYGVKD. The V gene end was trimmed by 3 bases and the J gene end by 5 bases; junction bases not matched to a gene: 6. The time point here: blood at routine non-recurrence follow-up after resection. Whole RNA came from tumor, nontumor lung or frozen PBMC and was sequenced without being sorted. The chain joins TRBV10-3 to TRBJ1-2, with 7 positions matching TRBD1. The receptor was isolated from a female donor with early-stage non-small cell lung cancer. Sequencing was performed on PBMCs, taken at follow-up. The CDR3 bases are TGTGCCATCAGTGACCCCAGGGGGGAGTATGGCTACACCTTC. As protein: CAISDPRGEYGYTF.